This T cell receptor beta chain stems from a study of blood T cell repertoires in COVID-19. Study at large: Acute and convalescent COVID-19 samples came from the United States, Italy and Spain. Sources were T cells, B-cell-depleted T cells, or PBMCs; the material itself was cDNA or gDNA.

Original methodology: Amplified reference gene primers provided the basis for estimating nucleated cell counts. TCRdb's copy holds only in-frame clones and misses some; the assay was immunoSEQ multiplex PCR. V, J and clone size were drawn from that table, and D and trimming were deduced from the DNA. Here the sample spans tens of thousands of clones, more than 75% being singletons. Trimming removed 0 bases from V and 4 bases from J, with 9 bases in between. The CDR3 covers 14 residues. The germline V gene has CDR1 SGDLS and CDR2 YYNGEE. The origin of this receptor is a man aged 45 to 65 with active COVID-19. The chain employs TRBV9 and TRBJ2-3; unclear D gene. Sequencing used peripheral blood. CDR3 sequence: CASSVGLDADTQYF. DNA for the CDR3: TGTGCCAGCAGCGTAGGGCTAGACGCAGATACGCAGTATTTT.